A selection of T cell receptor beta chains follows, all from one sample in a study of cytomegalovirus exposure and HLA in healthy donors. The data were produced by immunoSEQ multiplex PCR, yet TCRdb's version contains in-frame clones alone and is incomplete. In the table there are 95,000 to 100,000 clones, around 77% of which are singletons. The sample consisted of PBMCs. The receptor set was obtained from a female donor in good health and CMV-seronegative. Each CDR3 is given with its conserved first and last residue. D genes are given only for firm matches. Clone size is not always given. Where it is, it says once, few, many or a class for expanded clones.

J,size,D,V,DNA,CDR3
TRBJ1-4,NA,NA,TRBV14,TGTGCCAGCAGCCAAGAAGGGGGGGGAACTAATGAAAAACTGTTTTTT,CASSQEGGGTNEKLFF
TRBJ1-6,few,NA,TRBV19,TGTGCCAGTAGACTACAGGGTGGAAATTCACCCCTCCACTTT,CASRLQGGNSPLHF
TRBJ2-1,once,NA,TRBV18,TGTGCCAGCTCACCCCTTCACAATGAGCAGTTCTTC,CASSPLHNEQFF
TRBJ1-4,once,NA,TRBV4-1,TGCGCCAGCAGCGTCCGGGCCAAACAGGCAACTAATGAAAAACTGTTTTTT,CASSVRAKQATNEKLFF
TRBJ1-2,NA,NA,TRBV27,TGTGCCAGTAGGGCACAGGGTATCTATGGCTACACCTTC,CASRAQGIYGYTF
TRBJ2-7,few,NA,TRBV4-2,TGTGCCAGCAGCCAAGACCTGCCAGGGTCCTCGTTCTCCTACGAGCAGTACTTC,CASSQDLPGSSFSYEQYF
TRBJ1-1,NA,NA,TRBV9,TGTGCCAGCAGCCCGAAACCGGAGGGTTTGGGCTCCGCGAACACTGAAGCTTTCTTT,CASSPKPEGLGSANTEAFF
TRBJ2-1,NA,TRBD2,TRBV7-9,TGTTCCAGCAGCCCCACCCGACTAGCAGTCGATGAGCAGTTCTTC,CSSSPTRLAVDEQFF
TRBJ2-7,NA,NA,TRBV6-5,TGTGCCAGCAGTTACATCTCCAGGGGTGGGGGCTACGAGCAGTACTTC,CASSYISRGGGYEQYF
TRBJ1-1,NA,NA,TRBV18,TGTGCCAGCTCACAACGGACAGAAACTGAAGCTTTCTTT,CASSQRTETEAFF
TRBJ2-5,NA,TRBD1,TRBV10-2,TGCGCCAGCAGTGAGTCTAGGACAGGGCCCAGTTGGCAGTACTTC,CASSESRTGPSWQYF
TRBJ2-7,NA,NA,TRBV6-5,TGTGCCTCCCAGGGCGGGACAGCCAACGAGCAGTACTTC,CASQGGTANEQYF
TRBJ1-3,once,TRBD1,TRBV7-8,TGTGCCAGCAGCTTCACTCAGGGGGCGCGTGGAAACACCATATATTTT,CASSFTQGARGNTIYF
TRBJ2-4,once,TRBD2,TRBV6-5,TGTGCCAGCAGTTACCAGCGGGAGGGCCGTAGGAACATTCAGTACTTC,CASSYQREGRRNIQYF
TRBJ1-6,NA,NA,TRBV6-6,TGTGCCAGCAGTTACTCGAGGGATTCACCCCTCCACTTT,CASSYSRDSPLHF
TRBJ2-1,NA,TRBD2,TRBV6-5,TGTGCCAGCAGTTACTCGGGATCAGGGAGGGCGAATGAGCAGTTCTTC,CASSYSGSGRANEQFF
TRBJ2-7,NA,TRBD1,TRBV5-1,TGCGCCAGCAGCCCCGGACAGGTCTACGAGCAGTACTTC,CASSPGQVYEQYF
TRBJ2-3,NA,TRBD2,TRBV19,TGTGCCAGTAGTATAACGAGCGGGAGGGCCTACACAGATACGCAGTATTTT,CASSITSGRAYTDTQYF
TRBJ2-1,NA,TRBD2,TRBV5-5,TGTGCCAGCAGCTTGGGGTGGGGGGGGGATGAGCAGTTCTTC,CASSLGWGGDEQFF